A single sample gave rise to the 19 T cell receptor beta chains below, sequenced in a study of blood T cells in healthy people across ages. The use of a sample-barcoded 5' primer and a J-beta primer mix characterized a second PCR of about 7 to 12 cycles. MiXCR, applied by TCRdb to the 5' RACE reads, yields one record per CDR3 protein. This table holds 500,000 to 700,000 distinct CDR3 sequences, under 30% found once. The sample taken for sequencing was blood. These receptors all stem from a woman at least 80 years old in good health.

This clonotype has ten or more counts. V and J are TRBV5-1 and TRBJ1-2; D gene ambiguous. CDR1 SGHRS and CDR2 YFSETQ come from the germline V gene. The V gene lost 3 bases and the J gene lost 0 bases, with 9 bases spanning the gap. CDR3 length: 14 residues. CDR3 in DNA: TGCGCCAGCAGCTCTACAGCGTCTAACTATGGCTACACCTTC. This encodes CASSSTASNYGYTF.

V is TRBV3-1 and J is TRBJ2-7; D may be TRBD1 (5 bases). The V and J ends lost 2 bases and 8 bases respectively, with 16 bases between them. The CDR3 runs 14 residues. CDR1 and CDR2 from the germline V gene are LGHDT and YNNKEL (reference sequence). DNA of the CDR3: TGTGCCAGCAGCCAAACTGCGGCAGGGCCCAAGCAGTACTTC. It yields the protein CASSQTAAGPKQYF.

This clonotype was recorded at least ten times. The V gene is TRBV20-1, the J gene TRBJ1-2, with TRBD1 matching over 7 bases. V trimming: 2 bases; J trimming: 8 bases; junction bases outside the gene matches: 8. The germline CDR1 and CDR2 sequences are DFQATT and SNEGSKA (reference sequence). The CDR3 sequence is 13 residues long. For the CDR3, the DNA is TGCAGTGCTAGACGGGACAGTCCAGGGGGCTACACCTTC. It yields the protein CSARRDSPGGYTF.

The chain carries TRBV28 and TRBJ1-5; D is possibly TRBD1 (5 bases). The CDR3 spans 14 residues. Germline V CDR1 and CDR2: MDHEN, SYDVKM. V was clipped by 7 bases and J by 1 base, with 11 bases between them. The CDR3 sequence is CASNGGGSNQPQHF. In DNA, the CDR3 is TGTGCCAGCAATGGGGGAGGGAGCAATCAGCCCCAGCATTTT. The full variable domain, its missing parts supplied by reference TRBV28 and TRBJ1-5, is DVKVTQSSRYLVKRTGEKVFLECVQDMDHENMFWYRQDPGLGLRLIYFSYDVKMKEKGDIPEGYSVSREKKERFSLILESASTNQTSMYLCASNGGGSNQPQHFGDGTRLSIL.

Regarding this clonotype: A far larger clone is off by one base, so a read error is likely. The chain links TRBV5-1 to TRBJ2-7, with TRBD1 matching over 8 bases. The CDR3 has 14 residues. Germline values: CDR1 SGHRS, CDR2 YFSETQ. The CDR3 bases are TGCGCCGGCAGCTTGGGGACAGGAACCTACGAGCAGTACTTC. This codes for CAGSLGTGTYEQYF.

There are many counts of this clonotype. The rearrangement links TRBV29-1 to TRBJ2-1; D is uncertain. This CDR3 comprises 13 residues. The V and J ends lost 0 bases and 3 bases respectively, with 6 bases between them. Germline V lookup: CDR1 SQVTM, CDR2 ANQGSEA. CDR3 sequence reads: CSVEEGGYNEQFF. CDR3 bases: TGCAGCGTTGAAGAAGGCGGCTACAATGAGCAGTTCTTC.

V and J are TRBV7-2 and TRBJ2-5; D perhaps matches TRBD1 (6 bases). The end of the DNA fits TRBJ2-7 better, so the J call may be wrong. The CDR3 is 15 amino acids. CDR1 and CDR2 (germline): SGHTA, FQGNSA. CDR3 protein: CASSPEKVRGSEQYF. The DNA for the CDR3 is TGTGCCAGCAGCCCAGAGAAGGTCAGGGGCTCCGAGCAGTACTTC.

The chain combines TRBV3-1 with TRBJ2-5; the D gene is possibly TRBD2 (7 bases). The CDR3 length is 15 residues. Trimming took off 3 bases at V and 2 bases at J, with 13 bases between the two ends. Germline V gene lookup returns CDR1 LGHDT and CDR2 YNNKEL (reference sequence). CDR3 bases: TGTGCCAGCAGCCAGGCGGGGGCGGCTCAAGAGACCCAGTACTTC. It yields the protein CASSQAGAAQETQYF.

The genes are TRBV20-1 and TRBJ2-1, with 10 bases matching TRBD1. CDR3 size: 16 residues. CDR1 is DFQATT and CDR2 is SNEGSKA in the germline V gene (reference sequence). Germline trimming cut 0 bases from V and 5 bases from J; bases unmatched to any gene: 7. In nucleotides, the CDR3 is TGCAGTGCTAGAGAACCTCGACAGGGGGCCCACAATGAGCAGTTCTTC. Translated: CSAREPRQGAHNEQFF.

The genes are TRBV10-3 and TRBJ1-3, with D possibly being TRBD1 (5 bases). Trimming took 7 bases from V and 7 from J, leaving 14 bases between them. This CDR3 has 13 amino acids. From germline, CDR1 is ENHRY and CDR2 SYGVKD. The CDR3 DNA reads as TGTGCCATCACGGGGCAATCTTGGAACACCATATATTTT. Translation: CAITGQSWNTIYF.

As regards this clonotype: One junction end does not reproduce the germline sequence, and a read error may be involved. The chain joins TRBV6-1 to TRBJ1-1; no definite D call. The germline V gene has CDR1 MNHNS and CDR2 SASEGT. The CDR3 totals 15 residues. The DNA for the CDR3 is TGTGCCAGCAGTGAATGGGGAGGAGTAAACACTGAAGTTTTCTTT. It codes for CASSEWGGVNTEVFF.

This clonotype was counted between two and nine times. This sequence may be a read error, since a much larger clone differs from it by one base. The chain has TRBV3-1 and TRBJ2-5; D could derive from TRBD1 or TRBD2 (7 bases each). V lost 4 bases and J lost 11, with 23 bases in between. The CDR3 has 15 amino acids. The germline gives CDR1 LGHDT, CDR2 YNNKEL (reference sequence). The CDR3 DNA reads TGTGCCAGCAGCCGAGGGAGGGGGCTAGGGAATGAGCAGTACTTC. Protein: CASSRGRGLGNEQYF.

This clonotype was detected ten times or more. The DNA of the CDR3 is TGCGCCAGCAGCCAAAGGTCTGGCGCTGGGGCCAACGTCCTGACTTTC. This sequence encodes CASSQRSGAGANVLTF. The rearrangement uses TRBV4-1 and TRBJ2-6; D is unresolved. V was cut by 2 bases and J by 2 bases, with 10 bases left in between. This CDR3 comprises 16 residues. CDR1 and CDR2 (germline): MGHRA, YSYEKL.

Comments on this clonotype: This may arise from a read error, as a much more abundant clone is one base away. Written as DNA, the CDR3 is TGTGCCAGCGGCAATAGAGGAGAGACCCAGTTCTTC. It is translated as CASGNRGETQFF. This rearrangement joins TRBV27 to TRBJ2-1; D gene unclear. This CDR3 is 12 amino acids long. Germline lookup yields CDR1 MNHEY and CDR2 SMNVEV (reference sequence). The ends were cut back, 8 bases at V and 13 bases at J, with 18 bases in the middle.

This chain's CDR3 is CASAYYNEQFF. DNA of the CDR3: TGTGCCAGCGCTTACTACAATGAGCAGTTCTTC. J is TRBJ2-1 and V is TRBV28; the D is unclear. V was clipped by 8 bases and J by 3 bases, with 5 bases between them. The CDR3 length is 11 residues. CDR1 and CDR2 from the germline V gene are MDHEN and SYDVKM.

The chain links TRBV4-1 to TRBJ1-1, with D possibly being TRBD1 (5 bases). Trimming stripped 1 base from V and 0 bases from J, with 21 bases between. Germline V gene sequence: CDR1 MGHRA, CDR2 YSYEKL. The CDR3 runs 19 residues. This chain's CDR3 is CASSQGLLRREQVNTEAFF. The CDR3 bases are TGCGCCAGCAGCCAAGGTCTTCTTCGTCGCGAACAGGTGAACACTGAAGCTTTCTTT.

The table lists this clonotype with many counts. This rearrangement joins TRBV6-5 to TRBJ2-7; D gene ambiguous. CDR3 length: 12 amino acids. Germline values: CDR1 MNHEY, CDR2 SVGAGI. V shed 7 bases and J shed 2 bases, with 9 bases lying between them. CDR3 nucleotides: TGTGCCAGCAAGGCAGGTCCCTACGAGCAGTACTTC. Translating gives CASKAGPYEQYF.

This clonotype was seen many times. The gene calls are TRBV4-1 and TRBJ2-3; 8 nucleotides align to TRBD2. The CDR3 is made up of 16 amino acids. CDR1 and CDR2 from the germline V gene are MGHRA and YSYEKL. Trimming at V came to 4 bases and at J to 2 bases, leaving 8 bases not matched to a gene. The CDR3: CASSPGTRGVTDTQYF. Here the CDR3 DNA reads TGCGCCAGCAGCCCCGGGACTAGAGGAGTCACAGATACGCAGTATTTT.

The chain employs TRBV21-1 and TRBJ2-7; TRBD2, the D gene given by the table, was not confirmed from the DNA. TRBV21-1 is described as a pseudogene. The CDR3 is made up of 17 amino acids. The CDR3: CASSKAPRDFDYYERYF. As DNA, the CDR3 is TGTGCCAGCAGCAAAGCTCCTAGGGACTTCGACTACTACGAGCGGTACTTC.